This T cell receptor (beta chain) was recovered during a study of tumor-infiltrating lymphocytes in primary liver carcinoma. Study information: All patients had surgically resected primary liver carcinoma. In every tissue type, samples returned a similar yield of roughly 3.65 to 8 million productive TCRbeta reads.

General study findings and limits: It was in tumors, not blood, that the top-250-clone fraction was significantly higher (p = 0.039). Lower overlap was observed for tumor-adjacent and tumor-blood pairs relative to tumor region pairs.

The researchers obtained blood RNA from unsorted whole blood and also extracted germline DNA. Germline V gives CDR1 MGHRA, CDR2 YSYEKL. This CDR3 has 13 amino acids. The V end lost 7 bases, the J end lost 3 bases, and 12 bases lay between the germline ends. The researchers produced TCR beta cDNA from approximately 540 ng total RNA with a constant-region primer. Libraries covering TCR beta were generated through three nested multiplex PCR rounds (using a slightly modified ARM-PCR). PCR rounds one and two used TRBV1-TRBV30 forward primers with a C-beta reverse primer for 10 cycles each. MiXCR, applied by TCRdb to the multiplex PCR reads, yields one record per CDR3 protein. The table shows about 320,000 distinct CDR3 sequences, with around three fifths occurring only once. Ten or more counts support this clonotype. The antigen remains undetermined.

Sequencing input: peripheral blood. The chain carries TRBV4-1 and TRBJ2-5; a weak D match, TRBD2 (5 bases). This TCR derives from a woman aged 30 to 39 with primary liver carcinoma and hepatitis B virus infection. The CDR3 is CASTNPREETQYF. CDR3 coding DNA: TGCGCCAGCACTAATCCGAGGGAAGAGACCCAGTACTTC.